The clone carrying this T cell receptor beta chain was recorded at least ten times. Its antigen is currently unknown. UMIs and sample barcodes were carried by the TCR alpha and TCR beta cDNA libraries that 5'RACE produced using constant-segment primers. TCRdb itself ran the 5' RACE reads through MiXCR, one entry per CDR3 protein. Counted here are 450,000 or so distinct CDR3 sequences, 20% occurring once; the ten biggest clones make up 8.4%. V was cut by 5 bases and J by 0 bases, with 1 base left in between. The CDR3 contains 11 residues. The germline V gene has CDR1 ENHRY and CDR2 SYGVKD. These data come from a study of T-cell memory formation after mild COVID-19. As for the study in general: Largely donor-specific sequence clusters came from a couple of donors.

Study-level findings and limits: Researchers report contracting CD4+ clones mostly in CM and EM, with CD8+ clones in EMRA. Memory cells collected pre-infection included some clones that later responded, suggesting cross-reactive memory joined.

Sequencing was performed on PBMCs or a T cell subset sorted from them (not recorded which). The chain carries TRBV10-3 and TRBJ2-5; D is ambiguous. The sequence was obtained from an adult woman who had mild COVID-19 (a few samples of this study predate the infection). Cell type and time point are not known. CDR3 in amino acids: CAISHQETQYF. CDR3 coding DNA: TGTGCCATCAGTCACCAAGAGACCCAGTACTTC.